The 8 T cell receptor beta chains reported below all come from one sample, sequenced in a study of T-cell memory formation after mild COVID-19. A single record per CDR3 protein comes from TCRdb applying MiXCR to the 5' RACE reads. Found here are roughly 350,000 distinct CDR3 sequences, 25% to 30% of them singletons; the top ten hold approximately 13%. What was sequenced was PBMCs or a T cell subset sorted from them (not recorded which). The receptor set was obtained from an adult woman who had mild COVID-19 (a few samples of this study predate the infection). Cell type and time point are not known.

This clonotype was detected a few times. This chain joins TRBV3-1 and TRBJ2-2; maybe TRBD2 (5 bases). Germline V gene data show CDR1 as LGHDT and CDR2 as YNNKEL (reference sequence). This CDR3 comprises 14 residues. The V gene lost 4 bases and the J gene lost 5 bases, with 11 bases spanning the gap. This CDR3 is CASSPRWETGELFF. The CDR3 coding sequence is TGTGCCAGCAGCCCGCGGTGGGAGACCGGGGAGCTGTTTTTT. The full variable domain, completed using reference TRBV3-1 and TRBJ2-2, is DTAVSQTPKYLVTQMGNDKSIKCEQNLGHDTMYWYKQDSKKFLKIMFSYNNKELIINETVPNRFSPKSPDKAHLNLHINSLELGDSAVYFCASSPRWETGELFFGEGSRLTVL.

The table lists this clonotype with a few counts. The chain joins TRBV7-8 to TRBJ1-2; D ambiguous. Germline V gene sequence: CDR1 SGHVS, CDR2 FQNEAQ. V was clipped by 1 base and J by 8 bases, with 11 bases between them. The CDR3 extends over 13 amino acids. CDR3 sequence reads: CASSLDWGGGYTF. CDR3 nucleotides: TGTGCCAGCAGCTTAGATTGGGGTGGGGGCTACACCTTC.

V and J are TRBV11-1 and TRBJ2-7; D possibly corresponds to TRBD1 (5 bases). This CDR3 has 15 amino acids. Trimming pared 1 base from V and 2 bases from J, leaving 12 bases between. The germline V gene encodes CDR1 SGHAT and CDR2 FQDESV (reference sequence). CDR3 nucleotides: TGTGCCAGCAGCTTAGGCCGCAGGGTTCCCTACGAGCAGTACTTC. It codes for CASSLGRRVPYEQYF.

The J gene is TRBJ1-3, the V gene TRBV5-1; D uncertain. Germline V gene lookup returns CDR1 SGHRS and CDR2 YFSETQ. V gave up 0 bases and J gave up 0 bases, with 7 bases separating them. The CDR3 consists of 15 residues. CDR3 DNA: TGCGCCAGCAGCTTGGATGTGGGCTCTGGAAACACCATATATTTT. It encodes CASSLDVGSGNTIYF.

This clonotype has just a few counts. The CDR3 DNA follows: TGTGCCACCAGTTACAGGGACAATGAGCAGTTCTTC. Protein sequence: CATSYRDNEQFF. This chain links TRBV24-1 with TRBJ2-1, with a tentative D call TRBD1 (6 bases). Looked up from germline, CDR1 is KGHDR and CDR2 is SFDVKD. The CDR3 extends over 12 amino acids. Deletions cut 6 bases from V and 5 bases from J, with 7 bases between.

There are a few counts of this clonotype. The chain joins TRBV20-1 to TRBJ2-5, with 8 positions matching TRBD2. Germline V gene lookup returns CDR1 DFQATT and CDR2 SNEGSKA (reference sequence). The trim removed 0 bases at V and 5 bases at J, leaving 8 bases unmatched. The CDR3 sequence is 15 residues long. The CDR3 loop reads CSARDPRGGGETQYF. CDR3 bases: TGCAGTGCTAGAGACCCCCGGGGGGGAGGGGAGACCCAGTACTTC.

V and J are TRBV7-9 and TRBJ2-1; 11 bases agree with TRBD2. CDR3 length: 15 residues. The V gene end was trimmed by 5 bases and the J gene end by 4 bases; junction bases not matched to a gene: 4. Per germline, CDR1 SEHNR and CDR2 FQNEAQ (reference sequence). The CDR3 coding sequence is TGTGCCAGCAGCCAAAGGACTAGCGGGTACAATGAGCAGTTCTTC. Protein product: CASSQRTSGYNEQFF.

A note on this clonotype: The junction departs from germline at one end; a sequencing error may be responsible. The CDR3 sequence: CASSLSGGGYLQETKYF. In nucleotides, the CDR3 is TGCGCCAGCAGCTTGAGTGGCGGGGGGTACCTCCAAGAGACCAAGTACTTC. V is TRBV5-1 and J is TRBJ2-5; TRBD2 matches at 8 bases. The germline gives CDR1 SGHRS, CDR2 YFSETQ. The CDR3 extends over 17 amino acids.